This is a list of T cell receptor beta chains from one sample in a study of OX40 agonist ivuxolimab in advanced cancers. Using immunoSEQ multiplex PCR, the repertoire was profiled, and TCRdb retains in-frame clones only, with some absent. The sample holds fewer than 90,000 clones, 75% to 95% seen once. Material: CD4+ or CD8+ T cells sorted from blood, obtained in a trial of the OX40 agonist ivuxolimab. The receptors were sampled from an adult with an advanced solid tumor such as melanoma, head and neck, liver or kidney cancer. Each CDR3 is given with its conserved first and last residue. Fields, in order: CDR3 length, clone size, J gene, D gene, V gene, CDR3 protein, CDR3 DNA. A D gene is named only where the DNA matches it firmly. Clone size appears in some rows only: once, few, many, or a class for an expanded clone.

cdr3_length: 14
clone_size: NA
j_call: TRBJ1-5
d_call: NA
v_call: TRBV27
cdr3_aa: CASRGAGSTQPQHF
cdr3_nt: TGTGCCAGCAGGGGAGCAGGATCCACTCAGCCCCAGCATTTT

cdr3_length: 11
clone_size: NA
j_call: TRBJ2-7
d_call: NA
v_call: TRBV20-1
cdr3_aa: CSVERTYEQYF
cdr3_nt: TGCAGTGTCGAGAGGACCTACGAGCAGTACTTC

cdr3_length: 16
clone_size: NA
j_call: TRBJ2-3
d_call: TRBD2
v_call: TRBV29-1
cdr3_aa: CSVENFGLAGTDTQYF
cdr3_nt: TGCAGCGTTGAAAACTTCGGACTAGCGGGCACAGATACGCAGTATTTT

cdr3_length: 17
clone_size: NA
j_call: TRBJ2-5
d_call: TRBD2
v_call: TRBV4-1
cdr3_aa: CASSQGIAGGNQETQYF
cdr3_nt: TGCGCCAGCAGCCAAGGAATAGCGGGAGGCAATCAAGAGACCCAGTACTTC

cdr3_length: 14
clone_size: few
j_call: TRBJ2-4
d_call: NA
v_call: TRBV29-1
cdr3_aa: CSAKLEQKDGIQYF
cdr3_nt: TGCAGCGCCAAACTAGAACAGAAGGATGGCATTCAGTACTTC

cdr3_length: 15
clone_size: NA
j_call: TRBJ2-7
d_call: NA
v_call: TRBV11-2
cdr3_aa: CASSLGLGGGYEQYF
cdr3_nt: TGTGCCAGCAGCTTAGGATTGGGAGGAGGATACGAGCAGTACTTC

cdr3_length: 13
clone_size: NA
j_call: TRBJ2-5
d_call: TRBD2
v_call: TRBV5-4
cdr3_aa: CASSLAGGETQYF
cdr3_nt: TGTGCCAGCAGCTTGGCGGGGGGGGAGACCCAGTACTTC

cdr3_length: 16
clone_size: NA
j_call: TRBJ2-7
d_call: TRBD1
v_call: TRBV27
cdr3_aa: CASTTTGTGGSYEQYF
cdr3_nt: TGTGCCAGCACAACCACCGGGACAGGGGGTTCCTACGAGCAGTACTTC

cdr3_length: 14
clone_size: NA
j_call: TRBJ2-5
d_call: NA
v_call: TRBV7-9
cdr3_aa: CASSFPGVLTTQYF
cdr3_nt: TGTGCCAGCAGCTTCCCGGGGGTACTTACGACCCAGTACTTC

cdr3_length: 16
clone_size: NA
j_call: TRBJ2-3
d_call: TRBD1
v_call: TRBV4-3
cdr3_aa: CASSQQGQGSTDTQYF
cdr3_nt: TGCGCCAGCAGCCAACAAGGACAGGGTAGCACAGATACGCAGTATTTT

cdr3_length: 13
clone_size: NA
j_call: TRBJ2-7
d_call: TRBD2
v_call: TRBV5-4
cdr3_aa: CASSFSGGYEQYF
cdr3_nt: TGTGCCAGCAGCTTCAGCGGGGGGTACGAGCAGTACTTC

cdr3_length: 14
clone_size: NA
j_call: TRBJ2-1
d_call: TRBD2
v_call: TRBV29-1
cdr3_aa: CSVGGSGLYNEQFF
cdr3_nt: TGCAGCGTTGGAGGTAGCGGGCTGTACAATGAGCAGTTCTTC

cdr3_length: 13
clone_size: NA
j_call: TRBJ2-3
d_call: TRBD1
v_call: TRBV6-5
cdr3_aa: CACRGTGEHTQYF
cdr3_nt: TGTGCCTGTCGCGGGACAGGGGAGCATACGCAGTATTTT

cdr3_length: 16
clone_size: NA
j_call: TRBJ2-7
d_call: NA
v_call: TRBV4-1
cdr3_aa: CASSQGPAGVIYEQYF
cdr3_nt: TGCGCCAGCAGCCAAGGTCCGGCAGGGGTGATCTACGAGCAGTACTTC

cdr3_length: 12
clone_size: NA
j_call: TRBJ1-1
d_call: NA
v_call: TRBV7-9
cdr3_aa: CASSLDIQGPFF
cdr3_nt: TGTGCCAGCAGCTTAGATATCCAGGGACCTTTCTTT

cdr3_length: 16
clone_size: NA
j_call: TRBJ2-7
d_call: TRBD1
v_call: TRBV30
cdr3_aa: CAWSKTGQTSSYEQYF
cdr3_nt: TGTGCCTGGAGCAAAACGGGACAGACGAGCTCCTACGAGCAGTACTTC

cdr3_length: 15
clone_size: NA
j_call: TRBJ2-4
d_call: NA
v_call: TRBV30
cdr3_aa: CAWSDLRGGKNIQYF
cdr3_nt: TGTGCCTGGAGTGACCTGAGAGGGGGCAAAAACATTCAGTACTTC

cdr3_length: 13
clone_size: few
j_call: TRBJ2-3
d_call: NA
v_call: TRBV6-5
cdr3_aa: CASSYPGTDTQYF
cdr3_nt: TGTGCCAGCAGTTATCCTGGCACAGATACGCAGTATTTT

cdr3_length: 12
clone_size: NA
j_call: TRBJ1-4
d_call: NA
v_call: TRBV19
cdr3_aa: CASTARSEKLFF
cdr3_nt: TGTGCCAGTACCGCAAGGTCTGAAAAACTGTTTTTT

cdr3_length: 14
clone_size: NA
j_call: TRBJ2-7
d_call: NA
v_call: TRBV5-1
cdr3_aa: CASKIQAVDYEQYF
cdr3_nt: TGCGCCAGCAAAATACAGGCGGTGGACTACGAGCAGTACTTC

cdr3_length: 15
clone_size: NA
j_call: TRBJ2-2
d_call: TRBD1
v_call: TRBV4-1
cdr3_aa: CASSQEGQPTGELFF
cdr3_nt: TGCGCCAGCAGCCAAGAGGGACAGCCCACCGGGGAGCTGTTTTTT

cdr3_length: 15
clone_size: NA
j_call: TRBJ2-7
d_call: TRBD1
v_call: TRBV9
cdr3_aa: CASSPGQGVVNRQYF
cdr3_nt: TGTGCCAGCAGCCCAGGACAGGGGGTAGTTAACCGGCAGTACTTC

cdr3_length: 17
clone_size: few
j_call: TRBJ2-1
d_call: TRBD2
v_call: TRBV4-1
cdr3_aa: CASSQVILAGALNEQFF
cdr3_nt: TGCGCCAGCAGCCAAGTAATTCTAGCGGGGGCCCTCAATGAGCAGTTCTTC

cdr3_length: 11
clone_size: NA
j_call: TRBJ1-1
d_call: NA
v_call: TRBV11-2
cdr3_aa: CASSLGVLLNF
cdr3_nt: TGTGCCAGCAGCTTAGGGGTTCTATTAAACTTT

cdr3_length: 15
clone_size: once
j_call: TRBJ2-1
d_call: NA
v_call: TRBV11-2
cdr3_aa: CASSLGQGGYNEQFF
cdr3_nt: TGTGCCAGCAGCTTAGGTCAAGGCGGCTACAATGAGCAGTTCTTC

cdr3_length: 14
clone_size: NA
j_call: TRBJ2-3
d_call: NA
v_call: TRBV29-1
cdr3_aa: CSVERSGLGDTQYF
cdr3_nt: TGCAGCGTAGAAAGGTCGGGGCTAGGAGATACGCAGTATTTT

cdr3_length: 14
clone_size: NA
j_call: TRBJ2-4
d_call: NA
v_call: TRBV19
cdr3_aa: CASSPQGKQNIQYF
cdr3_nt: TGTGCCAGTAGTCCGCAGGGAAAGCAAAACATTCAGTACTTC

cdr3_length: 14
clone_size: NA
j_call: TRBJ2-2
d_call: NA
v_call: TRBV5-1
cdr3_aa: CASSSRTVGGELFF
cdr3_nt: TGCGCCAGCAGCTCACGGACCGTGGGCGGGGAGCTGTTTTTT

cdr3_length: 17
clone_size: NA
j_call: TRBJ2-7
d_call: TRBD2
v_call: TRBV28
cdr3_aa: CASQSSYPGSSGRTQYF
cdr3_nt: TGTGCCAGCCAGTCCTCTTATCCTGGGAGTAGCGGGAGAACGCAGTACTTC

cdr3_length: 16
clone_size: NA
j_call: TRBJ1-4
d_call: NA
v_call: TRBV5-1
cdr3_aa: CASSLSAGTTNEKLFF
cdr3_nt: TGCGCCAGCAGCTTGTCGGCGGGGACAACTAATGAAAAACTGTTTTTT

cdr3_length: 14
clone_size: once
j_call: TRBJ1-3
d_call: TRBD1
v_call: TRBV7-2
cdr3_aa: CASRPGTEGNTIYF
cdr3_nt: TGTGCCAGCAGGCCCGGGACAGAAGGAAACACCATATATTTT

cdr3_length: 16
clone_size: NA
j_call: TRBJ2-1
d_call: TRBD2
v_call: TRBV19
cdr3_aa: CASSKQSGLAYNEQFF
cdr3_nt: TGTGCCAGTAGTAAACAATCGGGACTAGCCTACAATGAGCAGTTCTTC

cdr3_length: 18
clone_size: NA
j_call: TRBJ2-2
d_call: NA
v_call: TRBV28
cdr3_aa: CASTPTRLRGTNTGELFF
cdr3_nt: TGTGCCAGCACGCCCACCCGGCTGAGGGGGACGAACACCGGGGAGCTGTTTTTT

cdr3_length: 16
clone_size: NA
j_call: TRBJ2-2
d_call: TRBD1
v_call: TRBV7-9
cdr3_aa: CASSSGTGGNTGELFF
cdr3_nt: TGTGCCAGCAGCTCCGGGACAGGGGGAAACACCGGGGAGCTGTTTTTT

cdr3_length: 18
clone_size: once
j_call: TRBJ2-5
d_call: TRBD1
v_call: TRBV9
cdr3_aa: CASSGHITGTGRQETQYF
cdr3_nt: TGTGCCAGCAGCGGGCACATAACTGGGACAGGGAGGCAAGAGACCCAGTACTTC

cdr3_length: 15
clone_size: once
j_call: TRBJ2-2
d_call: TRBD1
v_call: TRBV2
cdr3_aa: CASATDRGGTGELFF
cdr3_nt: TGTGCCAGCGCGACGGACAGGGGGGGCACCGGGGAGCTGTTTTTT

cdr3_length: 16
clone_size: once
j_call: TRBJ2-7
d_call: TRBD2
v_call: TRBV9
cdr3_aa: CASSPLGTSGPYEQYF
cdr3_nt: TGTGCCAGCAGCCCCCTCGGGACTAGCGGTCCCTACGAGCAGTACTTC

cdr3_length: 16
clone_size: NA
j_call: TRBJ2-2
d_call: TRBD2
v_call: TRBV5-1
cdr3_aa: CASSLVFGEGTGELFF
cdr3_nt: TGCGCCAGCAGCTTGGTATTCGGGGAGGGCACCGGGGAGCTGTTTTTT

cdr3_length: 17
clone_size: NA
j_call: TRBJ2-5
d_call: NA
v_call: TRBV15
cdr3_aa: CATSPGGTKVSEREQYF
cdr3_nt: TGTGCCACCAGCCCTGGGGGGACGAAAGTAAGCGAACGAGAGCAGTACTTC

cdr3_length: 14
clone_size: NA
j_call: TRBJ2-7
d_call: TRBD1
v_call: TRBV28
cdr3_aa: CASSRPDRGHEQYF
cdr3_nt: TGTGCCAGCAGCCGACCGGACAGGGGGCACGAGCAGTACTTC

cdr3_length: 13
clone_size: NA
j_call: TRBJ2-3
d_call: TRBD1
v_call: TRBV10-3
cdr3_aa: CATAGQGTDTQYF
cdr3_nt: TGTGCCACAGCGGGACAGGGGACAGATACGCAGTATTTT

cdr3_length: 15
clone_size: NA
j_call: TRBJ1-5
d_call: TRBD1
v_call: TRBV19
cdr3_aa: CASIGQGASNQPQHF
cdr3_nt: TGTGCCAGTATCGGACAGGGCGCTAGCAATCAGCCCCAGCATTTT

cdr3_length: 13
clone_size: NA
j_call: TRBJ2-2
d_call: NA
v_call: TRBV2
cdr3_aa: CASIRGNTGELFF
cdr3_nt: TGTGCCAGCATCAGGGGTAACACCGGGGAGCTGTTTTTT

cdr3_length: 16
clone_size: NA
j_call: TRBJ2-2
d_call: TRBD2
v_call: TRBV4-1
cdr3_aa: CASSQSTSENTGELFF
cdr3_nt: TGCGCCAGCAGCCAAAGTACTAGCGAGAACACCGGGGAGCTGTTTTTT

cdr3_length: 13
clone_size: NA
j_call: TRBJ2-3
d_call: TRBD2
v_call: TRBV29-1
cdr3_aa: CSVRLAGADTQYF
cdr3_nt: TGCAGCGTGCGACTAGCGGGAGCAGATACGCAGTATTTT

cdr3_length: 16
clone_size: NA
j_call: TRBJ2-2
d_call: NA
v_call: TRBV28
cdr3_aa: CASSFTGRILSGELFF
cdr3_nt: TGTGCCAGCAGTTTCACAGGGAGAATTTTGTCCGGGGAGCTGTTTTTT

cdr3_length: 13
clone_size: NA
j_call: TRBJ1-2
d_call: NA
v_call: TRBV7-2
cdr3_aa: CATRRGANHGYTF
cdr3_nt: TGTGCCACCCGACGGGGCGCAAACCATGGCTACACCTTC

cdr3_length: 12
clone_size: once
j_call: TRBJ2-7
d_call: NA
v_call: TRBV5-6
cdr3_aa: CASSLAAYEQYF
cdr3_nt: TGTGCCAGCAGCTTGGCAGCCTACGAGCAGTACTTC

cdr3_length: 12
clone_size: NA
j_call: TRBJ2-2
d_call: NA
v_call: TRBV29-1
cdr3_aa: CSAGPNTGELFF
cdr3_nt: TGCAGCGCGGGACCTAACACCGGGGAGCTGTTTTTT

cdr3_length: 11
clone_size: NA
j_call: TRBJ1-4
d_call: NA
v_call: TRBV2
cdr3_aa: CATSLNEKLFF
cdr3_nt: TGTGCCACGAGCCTGAATGAAAAACTGTTTTTT

cdr3_length: 13
clone_size: few
j_call: TRBJ1-1
d_call: NA
v_call: TRBV29-1
cdr3_aa: CSASDTMNTEAFF
cdr3_nt: TGCAGCGCTTCGGACACCATGAACACTGAAGCTTTCTTT

cdr3_length: 12
clone_size: once
j_call: TRBJ2-2
d_call: NA
v_call: TRBV4-3
cdr3_aa: CASSQVRGELFF
cdr3_nt: TGCGCCAGCAGCCAAGTTCGGGGCGAGCTGTTTTTT

cdr3_length: 14
clone_size: NA
j_call: TRBJ2-7
d_call: TRBD2
v_call: TRBV10-3
cdr3_aa: CAISWASGMDEQYF
cdr3_nt: TGTGCCATCAGTTGGGCTAGCGGGATGGACGAGCAGTACTTC

cdr3_length: 13
clone_size: NA
j_call: TRBJ1-2
d_call: NA
v_call: TRBV6-1
cdr3_aa: CASSPDSPWGYTF
cdr3_nt: TGTGCCAGCAGCCCCGACAGCCCGTGGGGCTACACCTTC

cdr3_length: 13
clone_size: once
j_call: TRBJ1-1
d_call: NA
v_call: TRBV10-2
cdr3_aa: CASSEGRNTEAFF
cdr3_nt: TGCGCCAGCAGTGAGGGGAGGAACACTGAAGCTTTCTTT